This TCR beta chain was recovered during a study of cytomegalovirus exposure and HLA in healthy donors. Study-wide results and limits: For TCR beta chains, V- and J-gene trimming was later linked to a missense DCLRE1C variant. Cytomegalovirus-associated TCR beta chains were listed, numbering 164.

The PCR was carried out with 60 Vbeta primers and 13 Jbeta primers. Study processing details: It was a later analysis that counted tens of millions of unique TCR beta chains, of which roughly 11 million were shared. The table came from immunoSEQ multiplex PCR; TCRdb's copy has only in-frame clones and leaves some out. V and J calls and clone size come straight from that table; D and trimming were deduced from the DNA. The sample holds about 140,000 clones, around 90% seen once. This CDR3 contains 14 residues. Germline V gene lookup returns CDR1 SGHNT and CDR2 YYREEE (reference sequence). In regard to this clone: The antigen remains undetermined. Germline and junction disagree at one end, which may indicate a read error.

This TCR came from a woman aged 40 to 50 in good health and CMV-seronegative. The rearrangement links TRBV5-4 to TRBJ2-6, with a possible D match to TRBD1 (6 bases). The sample taken for sequencing was PBMCs. The DNA for the CDR3 is TGTGCCAGCAGCTTGAGGACAGAGGCCAACGTCCTGGCTTTC. Translating it yields CASSLRTEANVLAF.